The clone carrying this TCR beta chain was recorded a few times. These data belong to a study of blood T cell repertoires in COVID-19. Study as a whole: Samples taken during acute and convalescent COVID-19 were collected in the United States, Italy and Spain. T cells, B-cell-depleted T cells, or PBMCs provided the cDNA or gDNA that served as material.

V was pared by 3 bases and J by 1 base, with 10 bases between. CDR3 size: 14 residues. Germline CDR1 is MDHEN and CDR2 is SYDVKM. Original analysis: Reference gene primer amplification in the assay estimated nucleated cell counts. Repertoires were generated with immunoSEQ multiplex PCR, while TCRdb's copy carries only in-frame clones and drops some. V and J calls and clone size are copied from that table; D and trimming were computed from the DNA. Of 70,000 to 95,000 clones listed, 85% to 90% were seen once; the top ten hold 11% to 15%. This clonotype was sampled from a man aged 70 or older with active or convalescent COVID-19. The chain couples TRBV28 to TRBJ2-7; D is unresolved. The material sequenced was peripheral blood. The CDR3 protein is CASSLRQVSYEQYF. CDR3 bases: TGTGCCAGCAGTTTGAGACAAGTGTCCTACGAGCAGTACTTC.